This T cell receptor (beta chain) was found in a study of graft-versus-host responses after intestinal transplantation (dated by TCRdb to the early 2020s). Regarding the study in general: The transplants that recipients received were multivisceral, liver-intestinal, or isolated intestinal. Instead of going to the commercial service, samples from a few later patients were sequenced in-house on an Illumina MiSeq and processed with MiXCR. After intestinal transplantation, graft-versus-host and host-versus-graft alloreactive T cell clones in the graft, circulation and bone marrow were tracked using bulk TCR-beta CDR3 sequencing. All recipients received anti-thymocyte globulin induction followed by maintenance tacrolimus and steroids for approximately 3 years. A peak of at least 4% donor T cells among recipient peripheral blood mononuclear cells was the definition used for donor T cell macrochimerism. Alloreactive clones were identified by sequencing pre-transplant mixed lymphocyte reaction products and comparing them with unstimulated pre-transplant donor and recipient T cells. The cohort enrolled 20 to 25 intestinal transplant recipients including one retransplant, and a few patients lacking pretransplant specimens were excluded.

The germline ends are 14 bases apart after V is trimmed by 4 bases and J by 4 bases. Including the terminal cysteine and phenylalanine, the CDR3 comprises 13 residues. The entry retains the CDR3 DNA only, 39 bases that are in frame from base 1. Reading the germline V gene (reference sequence) gives CDR1 GTSNPN and CDR2 SVGIG. This clone was seen once. The target of this receptor is not known. Base qualities are missing; no much larger clone stands one base away. Library preparation employed the immunoSEQ multiplex PCR assay. High-throughput TCR-beta CDR3 sequencing of genomic DNA from most patients was performed by Adaptive Biotechnologies. The authors' analysis ran thus. TCR sequencing data were retrieved from Adaptive's ImmunoSEQ software for more than 15 patients, whereas a few other patients were processed with MiXCR and VDJtools. CDR3 nucleotide sequences shared between donor and recipient were removed because the origin of such sequences could not be assigned. To count as alloreactive, a clone needed at least 2-fold expansion over unstimulated cells and a minimum CFSE-low frequency of 0.002% (template counts) or 0.001% (read counts). A clone was considered mappable if detected in the sequenced pre-transplant spleen, lymph node, or MLR CFSE-low populations of the donor or recipient. Cumulative frequency of alloreactive clones was calculated as a percentage of all sequences weighted by copy number. TCRdb's version of the immuneACCESS table is confined to in-frame rearrangements and falls short of the full clone set. An unresolved V gene accounts for under half of the shortfall where checked; the remainder is of unknown origin. For V, J and clone size, that table is used; D and trimming come from the DNA. The sample profile shows around 29,000 clones; 85% to 95% of them were found once. The top ten clones comprise less than 0.75% of the sample.

Blood samples were collected up to 4 times in the first month after transplant and then at least monthly when available. Study-wide findings and limitations: In the allografts of patients with donor T cell macrochimerism, GvH to HvG T cell clonal ratios were high. Early after transplant, peak levels of circulating GvH clones were found to be associated with declines in HvG clones. The relatively low number and heterogeneity of intestinal transplant patients limited the conclusions. GvH clones were detected in recipient bone marrow, and some of these GvH clones were observed earlier in ileal mucosa or blood, consistent with an intestinal mucosal origin.

The sample consisted of PBMCs, taken roughly 62 days after intestinal transplant. The receptor comes from a human patient who received an intestinal transplant, so some T cells may come from the graft donor. The sequence is built from TRBV30 and TRBJ2-7, with the D gene not confidently named. The DNA sequence follows: TGTGCCTGGACCGGACCCCCCATGTACGAGCAGTACTTC. Translation gives CAWTGPPMYEQYF.